The T cell receptor (beta chain) under discussion was sequenced for a study of response to subunit inactivated influenza vaccine. General observations from the study: Each seasonal influenza vaccination recruits few new T cells, the authors suggested.

On this clonotype itself: What it binds is unknown.

V shed 0 bases and J shed 3 bases, with 8 bases lying between them. CDR3 length: 15 residues. From germline, CDR1 is LNHNV and CDR2 YYDKDF (reference sequence). MiXCR, applied by TCRdb to the RT-PCR reads, yields one record per CDR3 protein. The table lists more than 400,000 distinct CDR3 sequences, approximately 11% of them singletons. The source of this sequence is a man in his forties or fifties who received an inactivated influenza vaccine. The rearrangement uses TRBV15 and TRBJ1-4; D gene ambiguous. The source was PBMCs from blood, collected roughly 47 days after vaccination. CDR3 amino acids: CATSRDRWANEKLFF. The CDR3 bases are TGTGCCACCAGCAGAGATCGTTGGGCTAATGAAAAACTGTTTTTT.